This T cell receptor (beta chain) was identified during a study of response to subunit inactivated influenza vaccine. Via MiXCR, TCRdb re-called the RT-PCR reads, giving one row per CDR3 protein. Of some 850,000 distinct CDR3 sequences in the sample, approximately 18% were seen once. The V segment lost 5 bases and the J segment 8 bases; nucleotides outside the gene matches: 14. CDR3 length: 16 residues. The germline V gene has CDR1 MNHNS and CDR2 SASEGT. V is TRBV6-1 and J is TRBJ2-1; TRBD2 matches at 8 bases. The sample in question was PBMCs from blood, obtained approximately 5 days after vaccination. The TCR was taken from a man over 45 who received an inactivated influenza vaccine. The CDR3 spells CASSPRTSSRGDEQFF. The DNA of the CDR3 is TGTGCCAGCAGTCCCCGGACTAGCTCAAGGGGGGATGAGCAGTTCTTC.